Below, 9 T cell receptor beta chains from the same sample are listed, as sequenced in a study of blood T cell repertoires in COVID-19. This table comes from immunoSEQ multiplex PCR, and its TCRdb copy is limited to in-frame clones, with some not included. The sample has about 190,000 clones, about 85% seen once. Sequenced: peripheral blood. All receptors derive from a woman in her thirties with active or convalescent COVID-19.

The gene calls are TRBV19 and TRBJ1-1; D is uncertain. Germline CDR1 reads LNHDA; CDR2 reads SQIVND (reference sequence). The CDR3 extends over 14 amino acids. V gave up 3 bases and J gave up 7 bases, with 15 bases separating them. CDR3 nucleotides: TGTGCCAGTAGTATTAGCGGCAGTATCTATGAAGCTTTCTTT. As protein: CASSISGSIYEAFF.

This sequence joins TRBV3-1 (or the pseudogene TRBV3-2) and TRBJ2-2, with TRBD1 matching 7 bases. Germline CDR1 reads LGHDT; CDR2 reads YNNKEL (reference sequence). V was pared by 1 base and J by 0 bases, with 11 bases of the junction left unmatched. The CDR3 sequence is 19 residues long. CDR3 loop: CASSQVTGWRTANTGELFF. The CDR3 DNA is TGTGCCAGCAGCCAAGTGACAGGGTGGAGGACCGCGAACACCGGGGAGCTGTTTTTT.

The chain uses TRBV11-2 and TRBJ1-4; D is perhaps TRBD1 (6 bases). Germline V gene lookup returns CDR1 SGHAT and CDR2 FQNNGV. V was pared by 5 bases and J by 8 bases, with 21 bases between. The CDR3 length is 16 residues. The CDR3 DNA reads as TGTGCCAGCAGCCGACTGTATTTCAGGGGTGGCGAAAAACTGTTTTTT. Its protein is CASSRLYFRGGEKLFF.

The chain combines TRBV15 with TRBJ1-1, with D possibly being TRBD1 (5 bases). CDR1 is LNHNV and CDR2 is YYDKDF in the germline V gene (reference sequence). V lost 5 bases to trimming and J lost 7 bases, with 17 bases between them. CDR3 length: 14 residues. CDR3 nucleotides: TGTGCCACCAGCGTCATTTCGTCGACAGTTGAAGCTTTCTTT. Encoded protein: CATSVISSTVEAFF. Complete variable domain (other parts from reference TRBV15 and TRBJ1-1): DAMVIQNPRYQVTQFGKPVTLSCSQTLNHNVMYWYQQKSSQAPKLLFHYYDKDFNNEADTPDNFQSRRPNTSFCFLDIRSPGLGDTAMYLCATSVISSTVEAFFGQGTRLTVV.

This chain links TRBV14 with TRBJ1-2, with D possibly TRBD1 on 5 matching bases. The CDR3 has 14 residues. Germline values: CDR1 SGHDN, CDR2 FVKESK. Trimming pared 6 bases from V and 7 bases from J, leaving 18 bases between. DNA of the CDR3: TGTGCCAGCAGTCCGCATGGGGGAGGTATTGGCTACACCTTC. Protein sequence: CASSPHGGGIGYTF.

The chain couples TRBV28 to TRBJ1-6; D ambiguous. Trimming removed 2 bases at V and 6 bases at J, with 5 bases between. Germline V gene lookup returns CDR1 MDHEN and CDR2 SYDVKM. The CDR3 totals 13 residues. CDR3 coding DNA: TGTGCCAGCAGTTTAATCGGTAATTCACCCCTCCACTTT. Translation gives CASSLIGNSPLHF.

This chain connects TRBV15 to TRBJ1-1; D is uncertain. This CDR3 comprises 15 residues. The germline gives CDR1 LNHNV, CDR2 YYDKDF (reference sequence). V was pared by 1 base and J by 0 bases, with 9 bases between. CDR3 amino acids: CATSRGSPLNTEAFF. For the CDR3, the DNA is TGTGCCACCAGCAGAGGTTCCCCTTTGAACACTGAAGCTTTCTTT.

This chain uses TRBV2 with TRBJ1-1; the match to TRBD1 covers 7 bases. This CDR3 has 16 amino acids. The junction had 9 bases not matched to a gene; V was cut back by 5 bases and J by 0 bases. Germline lookup yields CDR1 SNHLY and CDR2 FYNNEI. The chain's CDR3 is CASSLQGLGMNTEAFF. CDR3 in DNA: TGTGCCAGCAGTCTACAGGGGTTAGGGATGAACACTGAAGCTTTCTTT.

The chain recombines TRBV19 with TRBJ2-3, with TRBD1 identical over 7 bases. V lost 3 bases to trimming and J lost 0 bases; unmatched junction nucleotides: 3. The V gene's germline CDR1 is LNHDA and CDR2 SQIVND (reference sequence). CDR3 size: 15 residues. CDR3 region: CASSITGDSTDTQYF. Written as DNA, the CDR3 is TGTGCCAGTAGTATCACAGGGGATAGCACAGATACGCAGTATTTT. The whole variable domain, remainder taken from reference TRBV19 and TRBJ2-3, is DGGITQSPKYLFRKEGQNVTLSCEQNLNHDAMYWYRQDPGQGLRLIYYSQIVNDFQKGDIAEGYSVSREKKESFPLTVTSAQKNPTAFYLCASSITGDSTDTQYFGPGTRLTVL.